This TCR beta chain emerged from a study of blood T cell repertoires in COVID-19. Overall study context: Material from acute and convalescent COVID-19 was sourced from the United States, Italy and Spain. T cells, B-cell-depleted T cells, or PBMCs provided the cDNA or gDNA that served as material.

V gave up 1 base and J gave up 8 bases; unmatched junction bases: 1. Germline V gene data show CDR1 as SGHAT and CDR2 as FQDESV (reference sequence). The CDR3 covers 13 residues. In the source study's methods: Amplified reference gene primers provided the basis for estimating nucleated cell counts. This table comes from immunoSEQ multiplex PCR, and its TCRdb copy is limited to in-frame clones, with some not included. V and J calls and clone size follow that table, whereas D and trimming were derived from the DNA. The sample shows fewer than 90,000 clones, approximately 90% of them seen only once. The V gene is TRBV11-1, the J gene TRBJ2-2; 7 bases fit TRBD1. Sequenced input: peripheral blood. This clonotype was obtained from a human donor in a cohort sampled during active COVID-19. This CDR3 is CASSLGTGGELFF. CDR3 in DNA: TGTGCCAGCAGCTTAGGGACAGGAGGGGAGCTGTTTTTT. Full variable domain (rest looked up from reference TRBV11-1 and TRBJ2-2): EAEVAQSPRYKITEKSQAVAFWCDPISGHATLYWYRQILGQGPELLVQFQDESVVDDSQLPKDRFSAERLKGVDSTLKIQPAELGDSAMYLCASSLGTGGELFFGEGSRLTVL.